This T cell receptor (beta chain) was profiled in a study of follicular helper T cells after annual influenza vaccination. Turning to the study itself: For some subjects, blood spans the 2013-2014, 2014-2015 and 2015-2016 annual vaccinations. Overall study findings and caveats: Successive annual vaccinations recalled a recurrent oligoclonal ICOS+CD38+ cTfh response with influenza-specific clonotypes.

Germline CDR1 KGHSH, CDR2 LQKENI. The CDR3 loop spans 13 amino acids. V shed 3 bases and J 7 bases; nucleotides not matched to a gene: 5. The data were produced by immunoSEQ multiplex PCR, yet TCRdb's version contains in-frame clones alone and is incomplete. This table holds about 13,000 clones, roughly 80% found once. The time point: 2014-2015 season, pre-vaccination. A remark on this clone: The antigen remains undetermined.

The rearrangement links TRBV18 to TRBJ1-2, with TRBD1 matching 7 bases. The sequencing here drew on CXCR5- memory CD4+ T cells sorted from blood, taken on the day of influenza vaccination. The origin of this receptor is an adult who received the influenza vaccine. CDR3 loop: CASSPDRVAGYTF. CDR3 sequence (DNA): TGTGCCAGCTCACCTGACAGGGTAGCTGGCTACACCTTC.